This is a list of T cell receptor beta chains from one sample in a study of CD8+ T cells in alopecia areata. Method: immunoSEQ multiplex PCR; TCRdb's copy keeps in-frame clones and lacks some. The table has roughly 250,000 clones, 50% to 75% seen once. Material: CD4+ T cells sorted from blood, obtained around week 54, from a patient treated with tofacitinib. The receptors originated from a human donor with alopecia areata. The CDR3 runs from the conserved cysteine through the conserved F or W. A D gene is named only where the DNA matches it firmly. Some rows mark clone size as missing; the rest say once, few, many or name a class of expanded clone.

clone_size cdr3_length d_call j_call v_call cdr3_aa cdr3_nt
few 15 . TRBJ2-7 TRBV10-3 CAIRGVFGSGHEQYF TGTGCCATCAGGGGGGTTTTCGGTAGCGGTCACGAGCAGTACTTC
. 17 . TRBJ1-1 TRBV6-1 CASSAARGREWITEAFF TGTGCCAGCAGTGCGGCCAGGGGCCGGGAGTGGATCACTGAAGCTTTCTTT
. 14 . TRBJ2-2 TRBV15 CATSADKNTGELFF TGTGCCACCAGCGCCGATAAGAACACCGGGGAGCTGTTTTTT
many 15 TRBD1 TRBJ1-2 TRBV7-2 CASSLSGTVENGYTF TGTGCCAGCAGCTTATCCGGGACAGTCGAGAATGGCTACACCTTC
. 16 . TRBJ2-1 TRBV4-2 CATQMALASSYNEQFF TGTGCCACCCAGATGGCGCTGGCGAGCTCCTACAATGAGCAGTTCTTC
. 14 TRBD1 TRBJ1-1 TRBV29-1 CSARSGTGYTEAFF TGCAGCGCTCGGTCCGGGACAGGGTACACTGAAGCTTTCTTT
. 15 . TRBJ1-5 TRBV27 CASSFSGVGNQPQHF TGTGCCAGCAGTTTCTCGGGGGTGGGCAATCAGCCCCAGCATTTT
. 14 TRBD1 TRBJ2-3 TRBV5-6 CASSRDSSTDTQYF TGTGCCAGCAGCAGGGACAGTAGCACAGATACGCAGTATTTT
few 13 . TRBJ2-3 TRBV14 CASSQATVNTQYF TGTGCCAGCAGCCAAGCAACGGTAAACACGCAGTATTTT
. 14 . TRBJ1-4 TRBV6-5 CASSYRATNEKLFF TGTGCCAGCAGTTACAGGGCAACTAATGAAAAACTGTTTTTT
. 12 TRBD1 TRBJ1-2 TRBV29-1 CSVVGTGRGYTF TGCAGCGTTGTGGGGACAGGGCGAGGCTACACCTTC
. 15 . TRBJ2-5 TRBV5-4 CASSSLGALQETQYF TGTGCCAGCAGCTCGCTAGGGGCTCTACAAGAGACCCAGTACTTC